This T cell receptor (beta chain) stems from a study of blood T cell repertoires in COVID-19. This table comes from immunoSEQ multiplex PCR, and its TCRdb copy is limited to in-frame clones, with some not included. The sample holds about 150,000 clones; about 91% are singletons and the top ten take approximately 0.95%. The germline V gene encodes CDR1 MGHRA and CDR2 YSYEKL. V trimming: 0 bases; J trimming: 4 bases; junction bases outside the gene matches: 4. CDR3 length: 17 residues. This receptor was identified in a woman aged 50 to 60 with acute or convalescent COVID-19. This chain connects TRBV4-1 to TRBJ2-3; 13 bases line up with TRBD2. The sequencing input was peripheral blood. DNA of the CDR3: TGCGCCAGCAGCCAAGAAGGGACTAGCGGGGCCTCAGATACGCAGTATTTT. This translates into CASSQEGTSGASDTQYF.